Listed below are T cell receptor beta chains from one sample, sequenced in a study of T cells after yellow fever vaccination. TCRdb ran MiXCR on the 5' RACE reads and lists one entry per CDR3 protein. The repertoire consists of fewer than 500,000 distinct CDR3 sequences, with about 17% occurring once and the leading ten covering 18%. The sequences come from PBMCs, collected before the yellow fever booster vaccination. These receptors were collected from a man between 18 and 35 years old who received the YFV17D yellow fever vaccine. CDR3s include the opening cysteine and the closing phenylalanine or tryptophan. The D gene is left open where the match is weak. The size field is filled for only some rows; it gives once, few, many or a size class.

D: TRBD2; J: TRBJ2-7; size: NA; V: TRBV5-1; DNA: TGCGCCAGCAGCTTGGCCTTGAGCGGGGGGACCTACGAGCAGTACTTC; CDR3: CASSLALSGGTYEQYF
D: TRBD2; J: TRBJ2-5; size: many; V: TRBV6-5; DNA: TGTGCCAGCGGTCCACTAGCGGGTGGTAAAGAGACCCAGTACTTC; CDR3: CASGPLAGGKETQYF
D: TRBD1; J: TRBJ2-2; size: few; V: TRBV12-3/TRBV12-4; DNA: TGTGCCAGCAGGTGGACAGGGAACACCGGGGAGCTGTTTTTT; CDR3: CASRWTGNTGELFF
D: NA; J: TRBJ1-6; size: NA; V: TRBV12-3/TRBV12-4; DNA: TGTGCCAGCAGTTCCAGGACGATGAATTCACCCCTCCACTTT; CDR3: CASSSRTMNSPLHF
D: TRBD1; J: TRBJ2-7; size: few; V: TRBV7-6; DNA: TGTGCCAGCAGCTTAGCGCAAGGGACAGGGCTTTCGGGTGAGCAGTACTTC; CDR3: CASSLAQGTGLSGEQYF
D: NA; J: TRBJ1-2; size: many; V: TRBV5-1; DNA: TGCGCCAGCAGCCCCGTAGGGGGAGCTTATGGCTACACCTTC; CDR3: CASSPVGGAYGYTF
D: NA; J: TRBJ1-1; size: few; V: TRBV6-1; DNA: TGTGCCAGCAGTGTCGGCAGGGGAATAATTGAAGCTTTCTTT; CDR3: CASSVGRGIIEAFF
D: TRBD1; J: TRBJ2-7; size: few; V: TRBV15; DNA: TGTGCCACCAGCAGCCCCGGGACAGGGGAGGACGAGCAGTACTTC; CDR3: CATSSPGTGEDEQYF
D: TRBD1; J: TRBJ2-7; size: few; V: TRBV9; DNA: TGTGCCAGCAGCGTCGGCGGGACAGGGGCTACCGAGCAGTACTTC; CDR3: CASSVGGTGATEQYF
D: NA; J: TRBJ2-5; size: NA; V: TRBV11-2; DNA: TGTGCCAGCAGCCCAGGCCCAGGCTCGTACTTC; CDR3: CASSPGPGSYF
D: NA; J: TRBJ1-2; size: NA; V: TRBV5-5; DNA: TGTGCCAGCAGCTTCGTCCAGTCTGGCTACACCTTC; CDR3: CASSFVQSGYTF
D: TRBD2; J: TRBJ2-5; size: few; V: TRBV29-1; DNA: TGCAGCGCTGTTACTGGGGGGGAAGAGACCCAGTACTTC; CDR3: CSAVTGGEETQYF
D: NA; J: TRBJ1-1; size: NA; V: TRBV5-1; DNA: TGCGCCAGCAGCTCCGACAGTTATGGCACTGAAGCTTTCTTT; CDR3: CASSSDSYGTEAFF
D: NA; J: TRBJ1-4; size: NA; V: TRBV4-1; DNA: TGCGCCAGCAGCAAGGGGCTAGGGACGGCTAATGAAAAACTGTTTTTT; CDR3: CASSKGLGTANEKLFF
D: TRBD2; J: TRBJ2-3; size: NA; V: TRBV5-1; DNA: TGCGCCAGCAGCTTCTTGCGGGGGGATGGGGCCACAGATACGCAGTATTTT; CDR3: CASSFLRGDGATDTQYF
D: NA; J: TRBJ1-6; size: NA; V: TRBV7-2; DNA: TGTGCCAGCAGCCAAAGACAGGCCGGTAATTCACCCCTCCACTTT; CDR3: CASSQRQAGNSPLHF
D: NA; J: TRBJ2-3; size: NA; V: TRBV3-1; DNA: TGTGCCAGCAGCCAAGATGGACCACACGCTAGCACAGATACGCAGTATTTT; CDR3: CASSQDGPHASTDTQYF
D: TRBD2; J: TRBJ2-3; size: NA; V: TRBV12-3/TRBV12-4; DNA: TGTGCCAGCAGTTTACCACAGCGGGGGGGCACAGATACGCAGTATTTT; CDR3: CASSLPQRGGTDTQYF
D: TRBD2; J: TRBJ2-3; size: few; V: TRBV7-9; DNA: TGTGCCAGCAGCTTAGCGAAGGGAGCGGGGGCGAGCACAGATACGCAGTATTTT; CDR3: CASSLAKGAGASTDTQYF
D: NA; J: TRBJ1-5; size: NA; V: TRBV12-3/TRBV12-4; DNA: TGTGCCAGCAGTTTAAGGAACCCAGACCAGCCCCAGCATTTT; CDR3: CASSLRNPDQPQHF
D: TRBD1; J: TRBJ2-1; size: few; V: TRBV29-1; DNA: TGCAGCGTAAGCCCCGGGACAGGAGTTTACAATGAGCAGTTCTTC; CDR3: CSVSPGTGVYNEQFF
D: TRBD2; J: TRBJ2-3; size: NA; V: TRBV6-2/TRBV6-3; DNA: TGTGCCAGCAGCCGTGGGACTAGCAGCACAGATACGCAGTATTTT; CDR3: CASSRGTSSTDTQYF
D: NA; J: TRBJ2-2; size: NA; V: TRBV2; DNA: TGTGCCAGCATCGGGCTAACACCGAACACCGGGGAGCTGTTTTTT; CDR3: CASIGLTPNTGELFF
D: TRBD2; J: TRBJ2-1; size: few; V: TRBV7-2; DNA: TGTGCCAGCAGAGGACTAGCGGGGGGCGGTGAGCAGTTCTTC; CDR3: CASRGLAGGGEQFF
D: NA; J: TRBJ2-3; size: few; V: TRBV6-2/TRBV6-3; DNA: TGTGCCAGCAGCCCGAAGAGCACAGATACGCAGTATTTT; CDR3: CASSPKSTDTQYF
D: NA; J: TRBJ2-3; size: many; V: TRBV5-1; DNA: TGCGCCAGCAGCCCCGGCAGGGCGGAGGATACGCAGTATTTT; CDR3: CASSPGRAEDTQYF
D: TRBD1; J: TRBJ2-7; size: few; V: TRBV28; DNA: TGTGCCAGCAGAGAGGACAGGCTGACCTACGAGCAGTACTTC; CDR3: CASREDRLTYEQYF
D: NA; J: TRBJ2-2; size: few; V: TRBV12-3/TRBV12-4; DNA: TGTGCCAGCAGTTTAGGGGGGAATATCGCCGGGGAGCTGTTTTTT; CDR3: CASSLGGNIAGELFF
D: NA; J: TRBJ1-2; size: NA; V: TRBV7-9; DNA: TGTGCCAGCAGCTTAGGGGAGGGGACCTATGGCTACACCTTC; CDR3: CASSLGEGTYGYTF
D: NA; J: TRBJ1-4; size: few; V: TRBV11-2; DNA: TGTGCCAGCAGCCGGCCGGAGATGGGACGGAGTAATGAAAAACTGTTTTTT; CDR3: CASSRPEMGRSNEKLFF
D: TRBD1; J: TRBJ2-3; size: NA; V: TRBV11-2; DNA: TGTGCCAGCAGGTTAACCGACAGGGTCGACACGCAGTATTTT; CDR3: CASRLTDRVDTQYF
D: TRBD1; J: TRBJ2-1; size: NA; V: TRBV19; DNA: TGTGCCAGTAGTATGATGACAGGGCCTGTCGATGAGCAGTTCTTC; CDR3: CASSMMTGPVDEQFF